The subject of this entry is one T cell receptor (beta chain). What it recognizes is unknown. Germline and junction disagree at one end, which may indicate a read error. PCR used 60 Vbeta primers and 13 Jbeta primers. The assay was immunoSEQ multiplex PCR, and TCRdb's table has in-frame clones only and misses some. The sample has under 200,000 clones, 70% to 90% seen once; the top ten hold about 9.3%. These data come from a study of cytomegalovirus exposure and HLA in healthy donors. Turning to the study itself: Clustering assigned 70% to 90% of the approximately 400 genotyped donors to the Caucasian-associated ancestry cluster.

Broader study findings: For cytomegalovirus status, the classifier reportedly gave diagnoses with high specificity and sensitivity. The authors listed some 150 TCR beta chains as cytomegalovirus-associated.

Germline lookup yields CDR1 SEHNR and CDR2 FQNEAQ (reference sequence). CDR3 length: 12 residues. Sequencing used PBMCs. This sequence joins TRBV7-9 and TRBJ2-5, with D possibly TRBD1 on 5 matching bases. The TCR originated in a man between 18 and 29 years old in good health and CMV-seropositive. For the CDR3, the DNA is TGTTCCAGCAGCTTAACAGGAGAGACCCAGTACTTC. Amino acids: CSSSLTGETQYF.